Shown below are 24 T cell receptor beta chains from a single sample sequenced in a study of spatial heterogeneity in lung cancer. These receptors' targets are unknown. Time point given: sample taken at primary tumor resection. Each CDR3 protein is one row after TCRdb ran MiXCR on the 5' RACE reads. The sample includes some 7,900 distinct CDR3 sequences, approximately 7% of them seen just once. Study results and caveats: Expanded alpha and beta TCR counts within tumors tracked tumor mutation counts.

The source was lung tumor tissue, collected at surgery. The receptors here all came from a female donor with early-stage non-small cell lung cancer.

At least ten counts were recorded for this clonotype. For a library built for alpha chains, this beta chain is a stray read; little rests on its size. This sequence joins TRBV6-6 and TRBJ1-1; D is uncertain. The CDR3 extends over 12 amino acids. V was pared by 4 bases and J by 11 bases, with 14 bases between. Germline V lookup: CDR1 MNHNY, CDR2 SVGAGI (reference sequence). CDR3 DNA: TGTGCCAGCAGTTCCCGGACGTTGAGGGCTTTCTTT. This sequence encodes CASSSRTLRAFF.

Judged by abundance, this clonotype is medium-sized. A library prepared for alpha chains yielded this beta chain as an off-target read; its size is of little meaning. The rearrangement joins TRBV6-2 or TRBV6-3 to TRBJ2-7; 11 nucleotides align to TRBD1. Germline V gene lookup returns CDR1 MNHEY and CDR2 SVGEGT. The CDR3 extends over 16 amino acids. V lost 2 bases, J lost 5 bases, and 8 bases stayed unmatched. The CDR3 is CASSYAPGQGGDEQYF. For the CDR3, the DNA is TGTGCCAGCAGTTACGCCCCGGGACAGGGGGGTGACGAGCAGTACTTC.

This clonotype qualifies as medium-sized. This beta chain is off target for a library built for alpha chains, so its abundance means little. This rearrangement joins TRBV15 to TRBJ2-7, with 8 bases that match TRBD2. J gave up 1 base and V 0 bases, and 8 bases lay outside the gene matches. Per the germline V gene, CDR1 is LNHNV and CDR2 is YYDKDF (reference sequence). CDR3 length: 17 residues. Here the CDR3 DNA reads TGTGCCACCAGCAGAGACCTCTTTAGCGGGACTTCCTACGAGCAGTACTTC. Its protein is CATSRDLFSGTSYEQYF.

This clonotype was detected many times. This beta chain lies outside the target of a library built for alpha chains; its clone size means little. This chain uses TRBV6-6 with TRBJ1-4, with D hard to call. There are 13 residues in the CDR3. Per germline, CDR1 MNHNY and CDR2 SVGAGI (reference sequence). The germline V and J ends were trimmed by 7 bases and 8 bases, with 14 bases remaining between them. The CDR3 protein is CASTEAGWEKLFF. In DNA, the CDR3 is TGTGCCAGCACCGAAGCAGGATGGGAAAAACTGTTTTTT.

This clonotype is a singleton in its sample. The library was built for alpha chains, so this beta chain is an off-target read and its size means little. The rearrangement joins TRBV18 to TRBJ1-5; D not resolved. Germline CDR1 and CDR2: KGHSH and LQKENI. This CDR3 is built from 14 residues. V lost 1 base and J lost 2, with 6 bases in between. CDR3 bases: TGTGCCAGCTCACCACAAGGCCGCAATCAGCCCCAGCATTTT. Translating gives CASSPQGRNQPQHF.

This clonotype was counted many times. Since the library was made to target alpha chains, this beta chain is a stray read and its abundance is not meaningful. The chain employs TRBV18 and TRBJ2-7; 9 bases map to TRBD2. Germline V gives CDR1 KGHSH, CDR2 LQKENI. Trimming took 1 base from V and 0 from J; bases not matched to a gene: 1. The CDR3 spans 15 residues. The CDR3 loop reads CASSPRTSVSYEQYF. CDR3 DNA sequence: TGTGCCAGCTCACCACGGACTAGCGTCTCCTACGAGCAGTACTTC.

This clonotype was detected ten times or more. This beta chain is a stray read from a library made for alpha chains; its abundance is not meaningful. The chain employs TRBV20-1 and TRBJ2-4; either TRBD1 or TRBD2 may supply D (7 bases each). This CDR3 contains 12 residues. V was clipped by 6 bases and J by 8 bases, with 14 bases between them. Looked up from germline, CDR1 is DFQATT and CDR2 is SNEGSKA (reference sequence). The chain's CDR3 is CSATQGGDIQYF. CDR3 nucleotide sequence: TGCAGTGCCACCCAGGGGGGGGACATTCAGTACTTC.

This clonotype counts as medium-sized. This beta chain appears as a stray read in a library generated for alpha chains; its size is not informative. The chain carries TRBV28 and TRBJ2-6, with TRBD1 matching 7 bases. Per germline, CDR1 MDHEN and CDR2 SYDVKM. Losses at the gene ends were 6 bases for V and 0 bases for J; bases not matched to a gene: 11. The CDR3 loop spans 18 amino acids. This CDR3 is CASSLTGLGASGANVLTF. The CDR3 DNA reads as TGTGCCAGCAGCCTGACAGGGCTCGGGGCCTCTGGGGCCAACGTCCTGACTTTC.

This clonotype is labeled medium-sized (0.01 to 0.1%). This beta chain is a stray sequence in a library constructed for alpha chains; its clone size is not meaningful. The CDR3: CASSGGAATNEKLFF. The DNA of the CDR3 is TGTGCCAGTTCTGGGGGCGCGGCAACTAATGAAAAACTGTTTTTT. The V and J genes are TRBV19 and TRBJ1-4; possibly TRBD1 for D (6 bases). V lost 8 bases, J lost 0 bases, and 13 bases lay in between. The CDR3 totals 15 residues. The V gene's germline CDR1 is LNHDA and CDR2 SQIVND (reference sequence).

Turning to this clonotype: This beta chain is a stray read from a library made for alpha chains; its abundance is not meaningful. The chain couples TRBV20-1 to TRBJ2-7; D is unclear. Trimming stripped 2 bases from V and 3 bases from J, with 5 bases between. This CDR3 spans 11 amino acids. CDR1 DFQATT and CDR2 SNEGSKA come from the germline V gene (reference sequence). CDR3 loop: CSARPGYEQYF. The CDR3 bases are TGCAGTGCTAGACCCGGCTACGAGCAGTACTTC.

This clonotype was observed many times. Little can be read into the size of this beta chain, an off-target read in a library designed for alpha chains. The J gene is TRBJ2-1, the V gene TRBV30; 11 nucleotides agree with TRBD2. Germline trimming cut 5 bases from V and 7 bases from J; bases unmatched to any gene: 7. CDR1 is GTSNPN, CDR2 SVGIG, per germline (reference sequence). The CDR3 covers 14 residues. CDR3: CAWVTSGIQNEQFF. DNA for the CDR3: TGTGCCTGGGTGACTAGCGGGATTCAGAATGAGCAGTTCTTC.

This clonotype was observed many times. Since the library was made to target alpha chains, this beta chain is a stray read and its abundance is not meaningful. The genes are TRBV11-2 and TRBJ2-5; D is perhaps TRBD2 (6 bases). V was shortened by 5 bases and J by 2 bases, with 15 bases between the two germline ends. The germline gives CDR1 SGHAT, CDR2 FQNNGV. The length of the CDR3 is 15 residues. The CDR3 DNA reads as TGTGCCAGCAGCGGGAGGAGAGGGGTTCAAGAGACCCAGTACTTC. This sequence encodes CASSGRRGVQETQYF.

This clonotype rates as medium-sized. This beta chain is an off-target read within a library intended for alpha chains, so its frequency means little. J is TRBJ2-3 and V is TRBV12-3 or TRBV12-4, with 8 nucleotides matching TRBD1. The CDR3 runs to 15 residues. V shed 1 base, J shed 3 bases, and the junction held 3 bases outside the gene matches. DNA of the CDR3: TGTGCCAGCAGTTTAGGGGACAGGCGGACAGATACGCAGTATTTT. It is translated as CASSLGDRRTDTQYF.

This clonotype was seen at least ten times. A library prepared for alpha chains yielded this beta chain as an off-target read; its size is of little meaning. The chain links TRBV20-1 to TRBJ1-1; D is possibly TRBD1 (6 bases). CDR1 and CDR2 from the germline V gene are DFQATT and SNEGSKA (reference sequence). The CDR3 has 15 residues. V was shortened by 2 bases and J by 0 bases, with 13 bases between the two germline ends. The CDR3 coding sequence is TGCAGTGCTAGAATTCCGACAGGTTTGAACACTGAAGCTTTCTTT. As protein: CSARIPTGLNTEAFF.

By its share, this clonotype is medium-sized (0.01 to 0.1%). This beta chain lies outside the target of a library built for alpha chains; its clone size means little. The V call is TRBV2, the J call TRBJ1-5, with 7 bases that match TRBD1. Germline CDR1 reads SNHLY; CDR2 reads FYNNEI. J lost 1 base, V lost 6 bases, and 3 bases had no gene match. The CDR3 has 14 residues. CDR3 DNA: TGTGCCAGCAGACAGGGGACCAGCAATCAGCCCCAGCATTTT. This codes for CASRQGTSNQPQHF.

There are many counts of this clonotype. Little can be read into the size of this beta chain, an off-target read in a library designed for alpha chains. This chain connects TRBV7-8 to TRBJ1-1; D is perhaps TRBD1 (6 bases). V shed 2 bases and J shed 4 bases, with 8 bases lying between them. This CDR3 region has 13 residues. CDR1 and CDR2 from the germline V gene are SGHVS and FQNEAQ. CDR3 region: CASSLIGGTEAFF. The CDR3 nucleotides are TGTGCCAGCAGCTTAATAGGGGGCACTGAAGCTTTCTTT.

This clonotype is medium-sized within its sample. This beta chain appears as a stray read in a library generated for alpha chains; its size is not informative. The chain employs TRBV12-3 or TRBV12-4 and TRBJ1-5; D is perhaps TRBD1 (5 bases). There are 15 residues in the CDR3. Trimming stripped 5 bases from V and 1 base from J, with 12 bases between. CDR3 in amino acids: CASSLRQGSNQPQHF. In nucleotides, the CDR3 is TGTGCCAGCAGTCTGCGGCAGGGCAGCAATCAGCCCCAGCATTTT.

Within the sample, this clonotype is medium-sized. As an off-target read in a library built for alpha chains, this beta chain has a frequency of little significance. The rearrangement uses TRBV6-6 and TRBJ2-4; D is tentatively TRBD1 or TRBD2 (6 bases each). The CDR3 runs 15 residues. Trimming pared 0 bases from V and 2 bases from J, leaving 8 bases between. CDR1 and CDR2 from the germline V gene are MNHNY and SVGAGI (reference sequence). DNA of the CDR3: TGTGCCAGCAGTTACTCCGGGGGCTCCAAAAACATTCAGTACTTC. Its translation: CASSYSGGSKNIQYF.

This clonotype showed up many times. Since the library was made to target alpha chains, this beta chain is a stray read and its abundance is not meaningful. The chain uses TRBV2 and TRBJ2-7; 8 bases line up with TRBD1. The CDR3 covers 15 residues. Unmatched junction bases numbered 8, after V lost 7 bases and J lost 0 bases. CDR1 SNHLY and CDR2 FYNNEI come from the germline V gene. DNA of the CDR3: TGTGCCAGCACAAGACAGGGGACCCCCTCCTACGAGCAGTACTTC. This codes for CASTRQGTPSYEQYF.

This clonotype counts as medium-sized. This beta chain is an unintended read in a library built for alpha chains; its size means little. The chain links TRBV27 to TRBJ1-2; TRBD1 agrees at 8 bases. The CDR3 has 17 residues. The V and J ends lost 6 bases and 4 bases, in that order; junction bases with no gene match: 16. Germline CDR1 and CDR2: MNHEY and SMNVEV (reference sequence). Here the CDR3 DNA reads TGTGCCAGCAGCCAAAGGACAGGGTATGGGAGCGGCTATGGCTACACCTTC. It is translated as CASSQRTGYGSGYGYTF.

In its sample, this clonotype was seen many times. The library was built for alpha chains, so this beta chain is an off-target read and its size means little. The chain carries TRBV13 and TRBJ2-7; the D gene is possibly TRBD1 (6 bases). The CDR3 consists of 14 residues. Germline lookup yields CDR1 PRHDT and CDR2 FYEKMQ (reference sequence). V was pared by 5 bases and J by 6 bases, with 17 bases between. The chain's CDR3 is CASSPSRGSLEQYF. Here the CDR3 DNA reads TGTGCCAGCAGCCCCTCCAGGGGCAGTCTCGAGCAGTACTTC.

By share, this clonotype counts as medium-sized. Because this beta chain is a stray read in a library intended to capture alpha chains, its abundance should not be given much weight. The chain has TRBV2 and TRBJ1-6; 8 positions match TRBD1. Trimming removed 4 bases from V and 6 bases from J; junction bases left unmatched: 11. CDR1 and CDR2 from the germline V gene are SNHLY and FYNNEI. The CDR3 extends over 17 amino acids. In DNA, the CDR3 is TGTGCCAGCAGTGGACCAGGGGGCCAGGTCCTTAATTCACCCCTCCACTTT. Residues: CASSGPGGQVLNSPLHF.

This clonotype was counted ten times or more. Relative to the germline gene, one junction end is altered; a read error may explain this. This beta chain is off target for a library built for alpha chains, so its abundance means little. The chain combines TRBV28 with TRBJ2-3; 12 bases map to TRBD2. Per the germline V gene, CDR1 is MDHEN and CDR2 is SYDVKM. This CDR3 region has 15 residues. The CDR3 DNA sequence: TGTGTCAGCAGCCGCCGGACTAGCGGGGCAGATACGCAGTATTTT. Translated, it gives CVSSRRTSGADTQYF. Using reference TRBV28 and TRBJ2-3 for the parts outside the CDR3, the full variable domain is DVKVTQSSRYLVKRTGEKVFLECVQDMDHENMFWYRQDPGLGLRLIYFSYDVKMKEKGDIPEGYSVSREKKERFSLILESASTNQTSMYLCVSSRRTSGADTQYFGPGTRLTVL.

This clonotype is medium-sized. Its ends do not fully match the called genes, so a read error is possible. This beta chain is an off-target read within a library intended for alpha chains, so its frequency means little. The chain carries TRBV11-1 and TRBJ2-7, with 10 bases fitting TRBD2. Germline V lookup: CDR1 SGHAT, CDR2 FQDESV (reference sequence). The CDR3 runs to 14 residues. CDR3 DNA: TGTGCCAGCAGCGTAGCGGGAGGTGCGTACGAGCAGTACTTC. Translation gives CASSVAGGAYEQYF.